These T cell receptor beta chains were read from a single sample in a study of blood T cell repertoires in COVID-19. Data came from immunoSEQ multiplex PCR; TCRdb stores just in-frame clones and leaves some out. The repertoire has about 36,000 clones, over 75% of them found once; the top ten carry 35% to 50%. The sequencing input was peripheral blood. These receptors came from a human donor in a cohort sampled during active or convalescent COVID-19. The donor label of this sample is uncertain. The CDR3 runs from the conserved cysteine through the conserved F or W. D genes are given only for firm matches. Where a row states a size, it is once, few, many or the class of an expanded clone; other rows omit it.

clone_size: once
v_call: TRBV6-6
j_call: TRBJ1-4
d_call: TRBD1
cdr3_aa: CASNYRGPNEKLFF
cdr3_nt: TGTGCCAGCAACTACAGGGGCCCTAATGAAAAACTGTTTTTT

clone_size: .
v_call: TRBV29-1
j_call: TRBJ2-1
d_call: .
cdr3_aa: CICGDRYNEQFF
cdr3_nt: TGCATTTGCGGTGATCGGTACAATGAGCAGTTCTTC

clone_size: .
v_call: TRBV3-1/TRBV3-2
j_call: TRBJ2-3
d_call: .
cdr3_aa: CASSGGGPQYF
cdr3_nt: TGTGCCAGCAGCGGGGGGGGCCCGCAGTATTTT

clone_size: .
v_call: TRBV7-2
j_call: TRBJ2-7
d_call: TRBD1
cdr3_aa: CASSSRGGTYEQYF
cdr3_nt: TGTGCCAGCAGCTCCCGAGGGGGCACGTACGAGCAGTACTTC

clone_size: .
v_call: TRBV11-3
j_call: TRBJ2-3
d_call: .
cdr3_aa: CASSYNRVTDTQYF
cdr3_nt: TGTGCCAGCAGCTACAACAGGGTAACAGATACGCAGTATTTT

clone_size: .
v_call: TRBV19
j_call: TRBJ1-2
d_call: .
cdr3_aa: CASSIRGDYGYTF
cdr3_nt: TGTGCCAGTAGTATTCGGGGGGACTATGGCTACACCTTC

clone_size: .
v_call: TRBV19
j_call: TRBJ2-1
d_call: .
cdr3_aa: CATQTRGSTYNEQFF
cdr3_nt: TGTGCCACACAAACCCGGGGGTCTACCTACAATGAGCAGTTCTTC

clone_size: .
v_call: TRBV5-4
j_call: TRBJ2-3
d_call: .
cdr3_aa: CASSLSGDTQYF
cdr3_nt: TGTGCCAGCAGCTTAAGCGGGGATACGCAGTATTTT

clone_size: .
v_call: TRBV30
j_call: TRBJ2-3
d_call: TRBD2
cdr3_aa: CAWNPRSSGGTDTQYF
cdr3_nt: TGTGCCTGGAACCCACGGTCTAGCGGAGGCACAGATACGCAGTATTTT

clone_size: .
v_call: TRBV6-1
j_call: TRBJ1-1
d_call: TRBD1
cdr3_aa: CASSEYTNRGEAFF
cdr3_nt: TGTGCCAGCAGTGAGTACACTAACAGGGGCGAAGCTTTCTTT

clone_size: once
v_call: TRBV5-1
j_call: TRBJ2-3
d_call: .
cdr3_aa: CASSLRGPSTDTQYF
cdr3_nt: TGCGCCAGCAGCTTGAGAGGGCCTTCCACAGATACGCAGTATTTT

clone_size: .
v_call: TRBV6-5
j_call: TRBJ2-1
d_call: TRBD2
cdr3_aa: CASSYSAGVGNEQFF
cdr3_nt: TGTGCCAGCAGTTACTCAGCGGGGGTGGGCAATGAGCAGTTCTTC

clone_size: .
v_call: TRBV11-3
j_call: TRBJ2-3
d_call: TRBD2
cdr3_aa: CASSTPASGSWSTDTQYF
cdr3_nt: TGTGCCAGCAGCACCCCCGCTAGCGGGAGTTGGAGCACAGATACGCAGTATTTT

clone_size: .
v_call: TRBV7-3
j_call: TRBJ1-1
d_call: TRBD1
cdr3_aa: CASSKTGAATEAFF
cdr3_nt: TGTGCCAGCAGTAAGACAGGGGCAGCCACTGAAGCTTTCTTT

clone_size: .
v_call: TRBV5-1
j_call: TRBJ2-2
d_call: TRBD2
cdr3_aa: CASSPGLAGGRTGELFF
cdr3_nt: TGCGCCAGCAGCCCGGGACTAGCGGGAGGTAGGACCGGGGAGCTGTTTTTT

clone_size: .
v_call: TRBV2
j_call: TRBJ1-1
d_call: TRBD1
cdr3_aa: CASSEIRDRGAEAFF
cdr3_nt: TGTGCCAGCAGTGAGATCCGGGACAGGGGTGCTGAAGCTTTCTTT

clone_size: .
v_call: TRBV19
j_call: TRBJ2-7
d_call: TRBD2
cdr3_aa: CASSISGGRAAYEQYF
cdr3_nt: TGTGCCAGTAGTATCTCGGGCGGGAGGGCGGCCTACGAGCAGTACTTC

clone_size: few
v_call: TRBV4-2
j_call: TRBJ2-1
d_call: TRBD1
cdr3_aa: CASSQDGTENNEQFF
cdr3_nt: TGTGCCAGCAGCCAAGATGGGACAGAGAACAATGAGCAGTTCTTC